Here is one T cell receptor beta chain with its context. RNA transcripts gave rise to amplified TCR beta CDR3 regions. The study used the HTBI primer set for a first-round RT-PCR of the TCR CDR3. TCRdb re-analysed the multiplex PCR reads in MiXCR, keeping a single row per CDR3 protein. Of around 720,000 distinct CDR3 sequences listed, just over 35% are singletons. This CDR3 contains 16 residues. Germline CDR1 and CDR2: SGDLS and YYNGEE. Trimming took 2 bases from V and 4 from J; bases not matched to a gene: 8. For Graves' hyperthyroidism to be stable, ophthalmopathy could not progress within 18 months. These data come from a study of T cells in Graves' hyperthyroidism and ophthalmopathy.

The clonotype was recovered from a woman in her thirties or forties with Graves' hyperthyroidism. Sequences were obtained from blood. V usage is TRBV9 and J usage is TRBJ2-2; 7 bases match TRBD1. The CDR3, as DNA: TGTGCCAGCAGCGTCAACGGACAGGACTTCACCGGGGAGCTGTTTTTT. The encoded protein is CASSVNGQDFTGELFF. The full variable domain, its missing parts supplied by reference TRBV9 and TRBJ2-2, is DSGVTQTPKHLITATGQRVTLRCSPRSGDLSVYWYQQSLDQGLQFLIQYYNGEERAKGNILERFSAQQFPDLHSELNLSSLELGDSALYFCASSVNGQDFTGELFFGEGSRLTVL.